These T cell receptor beta chains were read from a single sample in a study of blood T cell repertoires in COVID-19. Clones were sequenced by immunoSEQ multiplex PCR, and TCRdb holds only the in-frame ones, with some missing. The repertoire consists of 150,000 to 200,000 clones, with approximately 81% occurring once and the leading ten covering roughly 8%. Sequencing used PBMCs or T cells enriched from blood (not recorded which). These receptors were collected from a woman aged 45-65 years who had recovered from COVID-19. The CDR3 runs from the conserved cysteine through the conserved F or W. The D gene is left open where the match is weak. Clone size is shown for a subset of rows, as once, few, many or a class of expanded clone.

D,length,size,J,V,CDR3,DNA
TRBD2,15,NA,TRBJ2-5,TRBV3-1/TRBV3-2,CASSPRLAGGETQYF,TGTGCCAGCAGCCCGCGACTAGCGGGAGGGGAGACCCAGTACTTC
TRBD1,17,NA,TRBJ1-6,TRBV28,CASSSPGQGAYNSPLHF,TGTGCCAGCAGTTCCCCGGGACAGGGGGCCTATAATTCACCCCTCCACTTT
TRBD1,14,NA,TRBJ1-2,TRBV10-3,CATKQGAQGEGYTF,TGTGCCACAAAACAGGGGGCGCAAGGGGAAGGCTACACCTTC
TRBD2,17,NA,TRBJ2-3,TRBV9,CASSFPTSGGSPDTQYF,TGTGCCAGCAGCTTCCCGACTAGCGGGGGAAGTCCAGATACGCAGTATTTT
TRBD2,15,NA,TRBJ2-3,TRBV15,CATSGTRQSTDTQYF,TGTGCCACCAGCGGGACTAGACAGAGCACAGATACGCAGTATTTT
NA,13,NA,TRBJ2-2,TRBV13,CASSFVRSGELFF,TGTGCCAGCAGCTTCGTCCGGTCCGGGGAGCTGTTTTTT
TRBD1,15,NA,TRBJ2-2,TRBV13,CASSLVGTDTGELFF,TGTGCCAGCAGCTTAGTTGGGACAGACACCGGGGAGCTGTTTTTT
NA,16,NA,TRBJ1-5,TRBV4-1,CASSQGYGDSNQPQHF,TGCGCCAGCAGCCAAGGGTACGGGGATAGCAATCAGCCCCAGCATTTT
NA,16,NA,TRBJ1-5,TRBV5-1,CASSLDPAGGGQPQHF,TGCGCCAGCAGCTTGGACCCCGCTGGGGGCGGGCAGCCCCAGCATTTT
NA,12,many,TRBJ2-2,TRBV28,CASSSITGELFF,TGTGCCAGCAGTTCCATCACCGGGGAGCTGTTTTTT
TRBD1,15,NA,TRBJ2-7,TRBV28,CASSFSGTGVYEQYF,TGTGCCAGCAGTTTTTCCGGGACAGGGGTGTACGAGCAGTACTTC
TRBD1,15,NA,TRBJ2-3,TRBV9,CASSVRGRGADTQYF,TGTGCCAGCAGCGTAAGGGGGCGAGGGGCAGATACGCAGTATTTT
NA,18,NA,TRBJ1-3,TRBV11-3,CASSALGTGGISGNTIYF,TGTGCCAGCAGCGCACTAGGGACGGGGGGCATCTCTGGAAACACCATATATTTT
TRBD1,15,once,TRBJ2-7,TRBV14,CASSLRQGRRPEQYF,TGTGCCAGCAGCTTAAGACAGGGGAGAAGACCCGAGCAGTACTTC
NA,14,NA,TRBJ1-2,TRBV7-2,CASSRNGGGGGYTF,TGTGCCAGCAGCCGTAACGGCGGGGGCGGAGGCTACACCTTC
TRBD1,16,once,TRBJ1-5,TRBV6-5,CASSYPSDRGNQPQHF,TGTGCCAGCAGTTACCCGTCGGACAGGGGCAATCAGCCCCAGCATTTT
TRBD2,15,NA,TRBJ2-5,TRBV2,CASSTLPGGGETQYF,TGTGCCAGCAGTACCCTGCCGGGAGGAGGAGAGACCCAGTACTTC
TRBD1,15,NA,TRBJ1-6,TRBV7-2,CASSSRDSLKSPLHF,TGTGCCAGCAGCTCCCGGGACAGCCTTAAATCACCCCTCCACTTT
NA,14,NA,TRBJ1-2,TRBV25-1,CASSTVEGRYGYTF,TGTGCCAGCAGTACAGTGGAGGGCCGCTATGGCTACACCTTC
NA,12,NA,TRBJ2-7,TRBV10-2,CASSPTPYEQYF,TGCGCCAGCAGCCCCACACCCTACGAGCAGTACTTC
NA,15,NA,TRBJ1-4,TRBV28,CASSGPGAMNEKLFF,TGTGCCAGCAGTGGCCCAGGGGCGATGAATGAAAAACTGTTTTTT
TRBD2,16,once,TRBJ2-3,TRBV24-1,CATSEETSGSMDTQYF,TGTGCCACCAGTGAAGAGACTAGCGGGAGTATGGATACGCAGTATTTT
NA,14,few,TRBJ1-1,TRBV7-2,CASSLVGGIGEAFF,TGTGCCAGCAGCTTAGTGGGGGGTATCGGTGAAGCTTTCTTT
NA,11,NA,TRBJ2-5,TRBV20-1,CSAQVAETQYF,TGCAGTGCCCAGGTCGCCGAGACCCAGTACTTC
NA,13,NA,TRBJ1-5,TRBV28,CASTIEHNQPQHF,TGTGCCAGCACAATAGAGCATAACCAGCCCCAGCATTTT
TRBD2,15,once,TRBJ2-3,TRBV7-3,CASSRSGGKTDTQYF,TGTGCCAGCAGCCGGTCGGGAGGGAAGACAGATACGCAGTATTTT
TRBD2,20,NA,TRBJ2-3,TRBV28,CASSFVTSGRGGRSTDTQYF,TGTGCCAGCAGTTTCGTTACTAGCGGGAGGGGGGGACGTAGCACAGATACGCAGTATTTT
NA,14,NA,TRBJ2-2,TRBV10-3,CAISALSNTGELFF,TGTGCCATCAGTGCTCTCTCCAACACCGGGGAGCTGTTTTTT
TRBD1,14,NA,TRBJ2-7,TRBV6-5,CASRPGTVSYEQYF,TGTGCCAGCAGACCCGGGACAGTCTCCTACGAGCAGTACTTC
NA,13,NA,TRBJ1-5,TRBV2,CASSEQGGQPQHF,TGTGCCAGCAGTGAACAGGGAGGTCAGCCCCAGCATTTT
NA,15,NA,TRBJ1-1,TRBV10-3,CAISGGRAGYTEAFF,TGTGCCATCAGTGGAGGGAGGGCCGGCTACACTGAAGCTTTCTTT
NA,16,NA,TRBJ2-5,TRBV5-4,CASSLDSNVGGETQYF,TGTGCCAGCAGCTTGGACTCCAACGTTGGCGGAGAGACCCAGTACTTC
TRBD1,14,NA,TRBJ1-2,TRBV7-2,CASSWPGQGYGYTF,TGTGCCAGCAGCTGGCCGGGACAGGGCTATGGCTACACCTTC
NA,16,NA,TRBJ1-3,TRBV6-5,CASSYTQGTAGNTIYF,TGTGCCAGCAGTTATACACAGGGAACGGCTGGAAACACCATATATTTT
NA,14,NA,TRBJ1-4,TRBV5-1,CASSFGGSNEKLFF,TGCGCCAGCAGCTTCGGGGGAAGTAATGAAAAACTGTTTTTT
TRBD2,17,NA,TRBJ2-1,TRBV4-2,CASSQDGGTSGSNEQFF,TGTGCCAGCAGCCAAGACGGCGGGACTAGCGGGAGTAATGAGCAGTTCTTC
NA,14,few,TRBJ2-7,TRBV6-2/TRBV6-3,CASSRPGGDYEQYF,TGTGCCAGCAGTAGACCCGGGGGTGATTACGAGCAGTACTTC
TRBD2,17,NA,TRBJ2-3,TRBV5-1,CASSLVGSGAPTDTQYF,TGCGCCAGCAGCTTGGTTGGTAGCGGGGCCCCCACAGATACGCAGTATTTT
TRBD1,13,NA,TRBJ2-7,TRBV10-3,CAIRDRESYEQYF,TGTGCCATCAGGGACAGGGAGTCCTACGAGCAGTACTTC
NA,15,few,TRBJ1-5,TRBV6-5,CASTRDPRGNQPQHF,TGTGCCAGCACTCGGGATCCTCGGGGCAATCAGCCCCAGCATTTT
NA,14,NA,TRBJ1-2,TRBV6-5,CASMLAGVPGSYTF,TGTGCCAGCATGTTGGCAGGGGTGCCCGGGAGCTACACCTTC
TRBD1,12,NA,TRBJ2-7,TRBV28,CASRDRGSEQYF,TGTGCCAGCAGGGACAGGGGGAGCGAGCAGTACTTC
TRBD2,15,NA,TRBJ2-7,TRBV6-5,CASSYSLAGSYEQYF,TGTGCCAGCAGTTACTCGCTAGCGGGGTCCTACGAGCAGTACTTC
NA,12,NA,TRBJ2-7,TRBV20-1,CSASARGYEQYF,TGCAGTGCTAGTGCCAGGGGCTACGAGCAGTACTTC
TRBD1,13,NA,TRBJ1-2,TRBV6-5,CASRTGGSYGYTF,TGTGCCAGCAGAACAGGGGGGTCGTATGGCTACACCTTC
NA,13,NA,TRBJ1-3,TRBV3-1/TRBV3-2,CASSQASGNTIYF,TGTGCCAGCAGCCAAGCATCTGGAAACACCATATATTTT
NA,14,NA,TRBJ1-3,TRBV6-5,CASSRGRSGNTIYF,TGTGCCAGCAGCAGAGGGCGCTCTGGAAACACCATATATTTT
NA,16,NA,TRBJ1-2,TRBV6-2/TRBV6-3,CASSYPTWDTSYGYTF,TGTGCCAGCAGTTACCCAACCTGGGACACCTCCTATGGCTACACCTTC
NA,15,NA,TRBJ2-6,TRBV9,CASSVEGSGANVLTF,TGTGCCAGCAGCGTAGAGGGGTCTGGGGCCAACGTCCTGACTTTC
NA,15,NA,TRBJ1-2,TRBV5-4,CASSSAGGAGRGYTF,TGTGCCAGCAGCTCGGCCGGAGGGGCAGGGAGGGGCTACACCTTC
TRBD1,19,NA,TRBJ2-2,TRBV24-1,CATSDLEPGQGFKGGELFF,TGTGCCACCAGTGATTTGGAACCGGGACAGGGATTTAAAGGCGGGGAGCTGTTTTTT